This T cell receptor (beta chain) originates from a study of response to subunit inactivated influenza vaccine. TCRdb reanalysed the RT-PCR reads using MiXCR and keeps one entry per CDR3 protein. Among around 530,000 distinct CDR3 sequences listed, 10% to 15% were seen once. Study outcomes and limitations: Researchers suggested that each seasonal influenza vaccination recruits few new T cells.

This clonotype was found many times. Its antigen remains unidentified. The source is a man aged 50 to 59 who received an inactivated influenza vaccine. Here the sequenced sample was PBMCs from blood, taken on the day of vaccination.

CDR3 sequence (DNA): TGCGCCAGCAGCCGAGGAGGGGGGACCAACACCGGGGAGCTGTTTTTT. This gives the protein CASSRGGGTNTGELFF. The gene calls are TRBV4-1 and TRBJ2-2; D is perhaps TRBD1 or TRBD2 (6 bases each). Trimming cost V 4 bases and J 2 bases, with 14 bases left between them. This CDR3 has 16 residues. Germline CDR1 and CDR2: MGHRA and YSYEKL.